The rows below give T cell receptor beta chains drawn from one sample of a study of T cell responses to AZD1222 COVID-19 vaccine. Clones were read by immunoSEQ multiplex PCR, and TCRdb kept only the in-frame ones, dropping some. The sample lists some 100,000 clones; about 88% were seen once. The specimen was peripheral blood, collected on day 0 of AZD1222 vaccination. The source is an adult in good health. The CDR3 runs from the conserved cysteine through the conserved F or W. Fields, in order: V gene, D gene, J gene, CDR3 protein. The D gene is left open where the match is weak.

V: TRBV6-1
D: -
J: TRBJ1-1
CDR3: CASSELQVNTEAFF

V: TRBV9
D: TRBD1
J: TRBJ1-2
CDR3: CASSAKGQLNYGYTF

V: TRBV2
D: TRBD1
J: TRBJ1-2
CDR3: CASGGAGGFGYTF

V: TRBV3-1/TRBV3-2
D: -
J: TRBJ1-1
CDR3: CASSHRDTEAFF

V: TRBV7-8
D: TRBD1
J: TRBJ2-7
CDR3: CASSFTQGASYEQYF

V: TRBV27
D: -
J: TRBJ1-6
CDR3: CASSFRPGGRHSPLHF

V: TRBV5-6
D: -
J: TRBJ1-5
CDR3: CASSFLEIPYSNQPQHF

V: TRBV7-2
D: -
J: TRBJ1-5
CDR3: CASSEGWGNQPQHF

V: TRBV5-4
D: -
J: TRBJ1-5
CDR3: CASSYGRDQPQHF

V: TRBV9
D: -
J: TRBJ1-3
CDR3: CASSVDPQGRNTIYF

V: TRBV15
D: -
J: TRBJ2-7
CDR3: CATSRVSASYEQYF